These 27 T cell receptor beta chains originate from one sample sequenced in a study of Ad26.COV2.S vaccination and SARS-CoV-2 variants. TCRdb's copy holds only in-frame clones and misses some; the assay was immunoSEQ multiplex PCR. The sample consists of nearly 400,000 clones, approximately 91% of them appearing once. Specified treatment: roughly 18 received Ad26.COV2.S at low or high dose, single or two shots; roughly 5 received placebo; per-sample allocation not given. Sampling occurred on day 63 after the first vaccine or placebo injection. Sequencing was performed on peripheral blood, taken in a trial of Ad26.COV2.S vaccine versus placebo. These TCRs come from a person between 18 and 65 years old who received the Ad26.COV2.S COVID-19 vaccine or a placebo.

The rearrangement uses TRBV27 and TRBJ2-1; D is possibly TRBD1 (6 bases). Germline V gene data show CDR1 as MNHEY and CDR2 as SMNVEV (reference sequence). V was shortened by 4 bases and J by 6 bases, with 7 bases between the two germline ends. The CDR3 sequence is 12 residues long. This CDR3 is CASSSRGNEQFF. The CDR3 DNA reads TGTGCCAGCAGTTCCAGGGGCAATGAGCAGTTCTTC.

The V gene is TRBV10-2, the J gene TRBJ1-1; D might be TRBD1 (5 bases). Between the trimmed V and J ends, which lost 6 bases and 4 bases, there was a span of 15 bases. CDR1 is WSHSY and CDR2 is SAAADI in the germline V gene. CDR3 length: 14 amino acids. CDR3: CASRSGAGTTEAFF. For the CDR3, the DNA is TGCGCCAGCAGGAGTGGGGCTGGGACCACTGAAGCTTTCTTT.

The gene calls are TRBV5-4 and TRBJ2-7; TRBD2 matches at 13 bases. The CDR3 loop spans 17 amino acids. V was clipped by 1 base and J by 2 bases; unmatched bases: 6. Germline CDR1 reads SGHNT; CDR2 reads YYREEE (reference sequence). CDR3 bases: TGTGCCAGCAGCTTGCCCCGACTAGCGGGAGGCACCTACGAGCAGTACTTC. This translates into CASSLPRLAGGTYEQYF.

The chain combines TRBV5-5 with TRBJ1-2; D gene uncertain. V lost 1 base and J 1 base, leaving 8 bases between the germline ends. This CDR3 is built from 14 residues. Germline V gene lookup returns CDR1 SGHKS and CDR2 YYEKEE (reference sequence). CDR3 residues: CASSLSRVNYGYTF. CDR3 DNA: TGTGCCAGCAGCTTGAGCAGAGTTAACTATGGCTACACCTTC.

The chain recombines TRBV9 with TRBJ1-4; D possibly corresponds to TRBD1 (5 bases). V was shortened by 3 bases and J by 0 bases, with 21 bases between the two germline ends. CDR1 and CDR2 from the germline V gene are SGDLS and YYNGEE. The CDR3 is 19 residues long. CDR3 protein: CASSARGATRGATNEKLFF. As DNA, the CDR3 is TGTGCCAGCAGCGCCCGTGGGGCTACCCGAGGGGCAACTAATGAAAAACTGTTTTTT.

The CDR3, as DNA: TGTGCCAGCAGCCAAGATAGGGGACAGGGGCCTGAAGCTTTCTTT. Protein product: CASSQDRGQGPEAFF. The chain employs TRBV14 and TRBJ1-1; the match to TRBD1 covers 10 bases. CDR3 length: 15 amino acids. Germline CDR1 and CDR2: SGHDN and FVKESK. With V trimmed by 0 bases and J by 6 bases, 4 bases remained unmatched.

The rearrangement uses TRBV5-8 and TRBJ2-7, with D unresolved. Germline V gene sequence: CDR1 SGHTS, CDR2 YDEGEE. The V and J ends lost 0 bases and 4 bases respectively, with 17 bases between them. CDR3 length: 16 amino acids. CDR3 loop: CASSLDGTYIPYEQYF. CDR3 bases: TGTGCCAGCAGCTTGGATGGCACCTACATTCCTTACGAGCAGTACTTC.

The CDR3 loop is CASSYGGTVKGYTF. The CDR3 DNA follows: TGTGCCAGCAGTTACGGCGGGACAGTTAAAGGCTACACCTTC. V usage is TRBV6-5 and J usage is TRBJ1-2; TRBD1 aligns across 7 bases. The CDR3 is 14 residues long. Germline V CDR1 and CDR2: MNHEY, SVGAGI. V trimming: 2 bases; J trimming: 8 bases; junction bases outside the gene matches: 8.

The chain recombines TRBV28 with TRBJ2-3; 7 nucleotides align to TRBD2. The CDR3 length is 15 residues. With V trimmed by 6 bases and J by 3 bases, 9 bases remained unmatched. Germline CDR1 and CDR2: MDHEN and SYDVKM. CDR3 sequence reads: CASSLAGLRTDTQYF. CDR3 coding DNA: TGTGCCAGCAGCTTAGCGGGTCTCAGGACAGATACGCAGTATTTT.

Of note for this clone: Other DNA sequences in the same sample also yield this CDR3. The genes are TRBV7-9 and TRBJ2-1; no clear D gene. The length of the CDR3 is 12 residues. Germline V gene sequence: CDR1 SEHNR, CDR2 FQNEAQ (reference sequence). Trimming removed 1 base from V and 7 bases from J, with 5 bases in between. CDR3 coding DNA: TGTGCCAGCAGCTTAGGACGTAATGAGCAGTTCTTC. Translation: CASSLGRNEQFF.

The gene calls are TRBV5-4 and TRBJ2-1; D is unresolved. V lost 4 bases and J lost 4, with 9 bases in between. This CDR3 region has 13 residues. CDR1 is SGHNT and CDR2 is YYREEE in the germline V gene (reference sequence). In nucleotides, the CDR3 is TGTGCCAGCAGCCAGGACGGTTACAATGAGCAGTTCTTC. Its protein product is CASSQDGYNEQFF.

V usage is TRBV3-1 (or the pseudogene TRBV3-2) and J usage is TRBJ2-6, with D perhaps matching TRBD2 (5 bases). This CDR3 contains 16 residues. Trimming cost V 3 bases and J 2 bases, with 11 bases left between them. Germline CDR1 is LGHDT and CDR2 is YNNKEL (reference sequence). The DNA for the CDR3 is TGTGCCAGCAGCCAGTATACCGGGACTGGGGCCAACGTCCTGACTTTC. It is translated as CASSQYTGTGANVLTF.

V is TRBV9 and J is TRBJ1-3, with 11 bases matching TRBD1. Germline CDR1 reads SGDLS; CDR2 reads YYNGEE. There are 17 residues in the CDR3. Unmatched junction bases numbered 9, after V lost 4 bases and J lost 3 bases. For the CDR3, the DNA is TGTGCCAGCAGCCCCCGGACAGGGGGCGCCATTGGAAACACCATATATTTT. As protein: CASSPRTGGAIGNTIYF.

The chain uses TRBV28 and TRBJ2-1; 8 bases match TRBD2. V lost 3 bases to trimming and J lost 7 bases; unmatched junction nucleotides: 8. The CDR3 sequence is 15 residues long. In germline, CDR1 is MDHEN, CDR2 SYDVKM. The CDR3: CASSFPAGGVNEQFF. CDR3 sequence (DNA): TGTGCCAGCAGTTTCCCGGCGGGGGGAGTGAATGAGCAGTTCTTC.

The rearrangement links TRBV3-1 (or the pseudogene TRBV3-2) to TRBJ2-6; D call uncertain. Germline V gene data show CDR1 as LGHDT and CDR2 as YNNKEL (reference sequence). Trimming shortened V by 5 bases and J by 4 bases, and 21 bases separated the two germline ends. The CDR3 loop spans 18 amino acids. As DNA, the CDR3 is TGTGCCAGCAGCGACTTTGCACATGTAGGACCCGGGGCCAACGTCCTGACTTTC. Translated: CASSDFAHVGPGANVLTF.

On this clone itself: The same CDR3 can be traced to other DNA sequences in this sample. V and J are TRBV28 and TRBJ1-1; 7 bases are shared with TRBD1. The CDR3 is made up of 14 amino acids. CDR1 and CDR2 (germline): MDHEN, SYDVKM. V shed 5 bases, J shed 0 bases, and the junction held 3 bases outside the gene matches. The CDR3 DNA reads as TGTGCCAGCAGTCCCGGGACAGTGAACACTGAAGCTTTCTTT. Protein: CASSPGTVNTEAFF.

V and J are TRBV24-1 and TRBJ2-3, with 7 bases aligning to TRBD2. CDR3 length: 14 residues. J lost 4 bases, V lost 4 bases, and 4 bases had no gene match. Germline CDR1 and CDR2: KGHDR and SFDVKD. Here the CDR3 reads CATSEAGRADTQYF. CDR3 nucleotide sequence: TGTGCCACCAGTGAAGCGGGGAGGGCAGATACGCAGTATTTT.

DNA of the CDR3: TGTGCCAGCAGTTCGAAAAGGGACAATGAGCAGTTCTTC. This translates into CASSSKRDNEQFF. This chain uses TRBV6-5 with TRBJ2-1; D not resolved. Looked up from germline, CDR1 is MNHEY and CDR2 is SVGAGI. V lost 4 bases to trimming and J lost 5 bases, with 9 bases between them. The CDR3 is 13 amino acids.

The J gene is TRBJ2-7, the V gene TRBV4-1, with 9 bases lining up with TRBD1. This CDR3 is built from 14 residues. The J segment lost 3 bases and the V segment lost 3 bases, leaving 3 bases of the junction unmatched. Germline V gives CDR1 MGHRA, CDR2 YSYEKL. The CDR3 DNA is TGCGCCAGCAGCCACCGGGACAGGGACTACGAGCAGTACTTC. Translated: CASSHRDRDYEQYF.

The V and J genes are TRBV4-3 and TRBJ2-1; 11 nucleotides align to TRBD1. After removal of 4 bases from V and 6 bases from J, the junction contained 5 bases not matched to a gene. The CDR3 is 15 amino acids. Germline CDR1 reads LGHNA; CDR2 reads YSLEER. Written as DNA, the CDR3 is TGCGCCAGCAGCCCCCGGGACAGGGGGGCCAATGAGCAGTTCTTC. Protein product: CASSPRDRGANEQFF.

This rearrangement joins TRBV11-2 to TRBJ2-3, with D possibly being TRBD1 (6 bases). The CDR3 consists of 13 residues. Germline values: CDR1 SGHAT, CDR2 FQNNGV. The V gene lost 5 bases and the J gene lost 7 bases, with 13 bases spanning the gap. Written as DNA, the CDR3 is TGTGCCAGCAGCCCCCCGACAGGCTATACGCAGTATTTT. This sequence encodes CASSPPTGYTQYF.

The CDR3 protein is CSVEFSDEPGQYGYTF. CDR3 nucleotide sequence: TGCAGCGTTGAGTTTTCGGATGAACCAGGACAATATGGCTACACCTTC. The V gene is TRBV29-1, the J gene TRBJ1-2, with D tentatively TRBD1 (5 bases). CDR3 size: 16 residues. Trimming removed 3 bases at V and 5 bases at J, with 22 bases between. Germline lookup yields CDR1 SQVTM and CDR2 ANQGSEA.

The CDR3 is CASSLGPRTYEQYF. CDR3 coding DNA: TGTGCCAGCAGCTTAGGGCCTCGGACCTACGAGCAGTACTTC. The chain uses TRBV7-2 and TRBJ2-7; D is unclear. The CDR3 has 14 amino acids. V was shortened by 1 base and J by 2 bases, with 9 bases between the two germline ends. The V gene's germline CDR1 is SGHTA and CDR2 FQGNSA.

This clone was counted once. The sample carries other DNA sequences with the same CDR3. The chain employs TRBV30 and TRBJ1-1; D is uncertain. The CDR3 loop spans 11 amino acids. Trimming shortened V by 2 bases and J by 4 bases, and 5 bases separated the two germline ends. Germline lookup yields CDR1 GTSNPN and CDR2 SVGIG (reference sequence). CDR3 amino acids: CAWSLGTEAFF. For the CDR3, the DNA is TGTGCCTGGAGTTTAGGCACTGAAGCTTTCTTT.

The chain has TRBV27 and TRBJ2-2; 10 bases agree with TRBD1. Per germline, CDR1 MNHEY and CDR2 SMNVEV (reference sequence). The CDR3 has 20 residues. V was clipped by 0 bases and J by 3 bases; unmatched bases: 13. CDR3 loop: CASSLSLTQRTGGYTGELFF. In nucleotides, the CDR3 is TGTGCCAGCAGTTTATCCCTCACCCAAAGGACAGGGGGATACACCGGGGAGCTGTTTTTT.

This chain joins TRBV11-1 and TRBJ2-5, with a possible D match to TRBD1 (7 bases). With 4 bases removed from V and 5 bases from J, the gap between germline ends came to 14 bases. The germline CDR1 and CDR2 sequences are SGHAT and FQDESV (reference sequence). The CDR3 is 14 amino acids. The CDR3 sequence: CASSSGGGAETQYF. CDR3 DNA sequence: TGTGCCAGCAGCTCCGGAGGGGGCGCCGAGACCCAGTACTTC.

This clone was seen a single time. The genes are TRBV19 and TRBJ1-2; 7 nucleotides match TRBD1. The CDR3 is made up of 14 amino acids. V trimming: 6 bases; J trimming: 4 bases; junction bases outside the gene matches: 8. Germline V gene data show CDR1 as LNHDA and CDR2 as SQIVND (reference sequence). The DNA of the CDR3 is TGTGCCAGTAGCTCGACAGGGTCCTCCTATGGCTACACCTTC. Its translation: CASSSTGSSYGYTF.